The 18 T cell receptor beta chains below all came from one sample that was sequenced in a study of regulatory T cells in long-lasting Graves disease. Time point: newly diagnosed GD, antithyroid drugs for less than 3 months. Extracted PBMC RNA gave rise to the TCR library. Arm-PCR of CDR3 regions and iRepertoire HTBI primers were the basis on which TCR beta libraries were built. Via MiXCR, TCRdb re-called the multiplex PCR reads, giving one row per CDR3 protein. The profile shows roughly 500,000 distinct CDR3 sequences, about 13% of them singletons. The sample was also reused in another study, on T cells in Graves' hyperthyroidism and ophthalmopathy.

Sequences were derived from peripheral blood mononuclear cells (PBMCs), sampled at new diagnosis, from a patient treated with antithyroid drugs. The receptors stem from a man aged 25 to 45 with Graves disease.

At least ten counts were recorded for this clonotype. The chain has TRBV12-3 or TRBV12-4 and TRBJ2-7; D tentatively reads TRBD1 or TRBD2 (5 bases each). The ends were cut back, 5 bases at V and 2 bases at J, with 13 bases in the middle. CDR3 size: 14 residues. The CDR3 region has the DNA TGTGCCAGCAGTAGGGACCCCGGGGCCTACGAGCAGTACTTC. Its protein is CASSRDPGAYEQYF.

This clonotype was counted many times. This chain uses TRBV3-1 with TRBJ1-1; D might be TRBD1 (6 bases). Trimming stripped 5 bases from V and 2 bases from J, with 12 bases between. In germline, CDR1 is LGHDT, CDR2 YNNKEL (reference sequence). The CDR3 has 14 residues. The chain's CDR3 is CASSERGANTEAFF. The CDR3 DNA reads as TGTGCCAGCAGCGAACGGGGGGCCAACACTGAAGCTTTCTTT. Full variable domain (missing parts from reference TRBV3-1 and TRBJ1-1): DTAVSQTPKYLVTQMGNDKSIKCEQNLGHDTMYWYKQDSKKFLKIMFSYNNKELIINETVPNRFSPKSPDKAHLNLHINSLELGDSAVYFCASSERGANTEAFFGQGTRLTVV.

The chain joins TRBV13 to TRBJ2-1; TRBD2 aligns across 12 bases. CDR1 PRHDT and CDR2 FYEKMQ come from the germline V gene (reference sequence). V shed 7 bases and J 2 bases; nucleotides not matched to a gene: 9. The CDR3 has 17 amino acids. The CDR3 here is CASNLAGGPGPYNEQFF. The CDR3 bases are TGTGCCAGCAACCTAGCGGGAGGGCCTGGCCCCTACAATGAGCAGTTCTTC.

This clonotype has a count of ten or more. The chain carries TRBV29-1 and TRBJ1-2; tentative D call: TRBD1 (6 bases). Trimming left V 4 bases short and J 7 bases short, with 10 bases between. Germline CDR1 and CDR2: SQVTM and ANQGSEA. The CDR3 loop spans 11 amino acids. CDR3 sequence reads: CSVGAGVGYTF. In DNA form, the CDR3 reads TGCAGCGTTGGTGCAGGGGTTGGCTACACCTTC. The whole variable domain, remainder taken from reference TRBV29-1 and TRBJ1-2, is SAVISQKPSRDICQRGTSLTIQCQVDSQVTMMFWYRQQPGQSLTLIATANQGSEATYESGFVIDKFPISRPNLTFSTLTVSNMSPEDSSIYLCSVGAGVGYTFGSGTRLTVV.

This clonotype was seen many times. The genes are TRBV10-3 and TRBJ1-1; 7 bases are shared with TRBD1. The CDR3 length is 15 residues. CDR1 is ENHRY, CDR2 SYGVKD, per germline. With V trimmed by 6 bases and J by 1 base, 8 bases remained unmatched. CDR3 DNA: TGTGCCATCAGGGCCCCGGGACAGAAGAACACTGAAGCTTTCTTT. Amino acids: CAIRAPGQKNTEAFF.

The gene calls are TRBV30 and TRBJ2-5, with 12 bases fitting TRBD2. The ends lost 1 base at V and 3 bases at J; junction bases unmatched: 0. CDR1 GTSNPN and CDR2 SVGIG come from the germline V gene (reference sequence). The CDR3 consists of 14 residues. The CDR3 reads CAWSGLAGEETQYF. The CDR3, as DNA: TGTGCCTGGAGTGGACTAGCGGGAGAAGAGACCCAGTACTTC.

This chain joins TRBV6-8 and TRBJ2-2; no clear D gene. The CDR3 has 14 residues. Trimming left V 0 bases short and J 6 bases short, with 8 bases between. Germline CDR1 MNHGY, CDR2 SAAAGT. CDR3 protein: CASSYSQESGELFF. The CDR3 DNA reads TGTGCCAGCAGTTACTCCCAAGAGTCCGGGGAGCTGTTTTTT.

The chain links TRBV20-1 to TRBJ2-1; possible D gene TRBD2, 5 bases. From germline, CDR1 is DFQATT and CDR2 SNEGSKA (reference sequence). The CDR3 extends over 14 amino acids. V gave up 4 bases and J gave up 0 bases, with 10 bases separating them. The CDR3 nucleotides read TGCAGTGCTAACACTAGACTCTCCTACAATGAGCAGTTCTTC. This gives the protein CSANTRLSYNEQFF.

Concerning this clonotype: A much larger clone differs from this one at a single base, so this may be a read error. CDR3 residues: CASSLEGLTYNEQLF. CDR3 DNA sequence: TGTGCCAGCAGTCTCGAGGGGTTGACCTACAATGAGCAGCTCTTC. The genes are TRBV12-3 or TRBV12-4 and TRBJ2-1, with D perhaps given as TRBD1 or TRBD2 (5 bases each). The CDR3 length is 15 residues.

This clonotype was seen many times. The rearrangement joins TRBV7-8 to TRBJ2-7; no definite D call. Between the trimmed V and J ends, which lost 4 bases and 3 bases, there was a span of 7 bases. Germline CDR1 reads SGHVS; CDR2 reads FQNEAQ. The CDR3 contains 12 residues. CDR3 nucleotides: TGTGCCAGCAGCTACGGGCTCTACGAGCAGTACTTC. The encoded protein is CASSYGLYEQYF.

This clonotype was found many times. This chain connects TRBV6-1 to TRBJ2-5; 9 bases are shared with TRBD2. The CDR3 has 15 residues. J was trimmed by 0 bases and V by 5 bases; bases with no gene match: 4. Germline-derived CDR1 and CDR2 are MNHNS and SASEGT. The CDR3 coding sequence is TGTGCCAGCAGTCTAGCGGGGCTGTACCAAGAGACCCAGTACTTC. As protein: CASSLAGLYQETQYF.

This clonotype was detected ten times or more. Given a much more abundant clone one base away, this may be a read error. CDR3 protein: CASSPGGNIQYF. In nucleotides, the CDR3 is TGTGCCAGCTCACCAGGGGGAAACATTCAGTACTTC. The chain employs TRBV18 and TRBJ2-4; either TRBD1 or TRBD2 may fit D (5 bases each). The V and J ends lost 2 bases and 6 bases respectively, with 5 bases between them. CDR3 length equals 12 residues. The germline V gene encodes CDR1 KGHSH and CDR2 LQKENI.

This clonotype was observed at least ten times. The CDR3 region has the DNA TGTGCCAGCAGTTTAAGCAGCAACTTAAATTCACCCCTCCACTTT. Translation gives CASSLSSNLNSPLHF. The chain employs TRBV12-3 or TRBV12-4 and TRBJ1-6, with D uncertain. V lost 2 bases to trimming and J lost 7 bases, with 12 bases between them. The CDR3 consists of 15 residues.

This clonotype was observed many times. At one boundary the junction diverges from the germline segment, which might be a read error. The chain is built from TRBV20-1 and TRBJ1-2; no clear D. Germline loops: CDR1 DFQATT, CDR2 SNEGSKA (reference sequence). CDR3 length: 10 amino acids. CDR3 loop: CATLGRGYTF. The CDR3 DNA follows: TGTGCTACCCTCGGGCGCGGCTACACCTTC.

As for this clonotype: One end of the junction fails to match germline, which may point to a read error. The chain has TRBV6-2 or TRBV6-3 and TRBJ2-7; D ambiguous. Germline loops: CDR1 MNHEY, CDR2 SVGEGT. The CDR3 covers 14 residues. For the CDR3, the DNA is TGTGCCAGCAGCCCTGAAATTGGACGGAACGAGCGGTACTTC. Translation: CASSPEIGRNERYF.

This clonotype was counted at least ten times. The chain combines TRBV12-3 or TRBV12-4 with TRBJ2-1; 12 positions match TRBD2. V shed 2 bases and J 5 bases; nucleotides not matched to a gene: 4. The length of the CDR3 is 16 residues. CDR3 amino acids: CASSLFGLAGNNEQFF. For the CDR3, the DNA is TGTGCCAGCAGTTTATTCGGACTAGCGGGGAACAATGAGCAGTTCTTC.

This clonotype was detected ten times or more. The rearrangement joins TRBV10-3 to TRBJ2-1, with D possibly being TRBD2 (5 bases). Germline CDR1 ENHRY, CDR2 SYGVKD. The V gene lost 4 bases and the J gene lost 5 bases, with 27 bases spanning the gap. The CDR3 length is 19 residues. The CDR3 sequence: CAISVLHDIKRPTHNEQFF. CDR3 coding DNA: TGTGCCATCAGTGTCCTCCACGACATAAAGCGGCCGACCCACAATGAGCAGTTCTTC.

In this sample, this clonotype turned up a few times. The chain uses TRBV20-1 and TRBJ2-7; perhaps TRBD2 as D (6 bases). Trimming stripped 0 bases from V and 4 bases from J, with 16 bases between. From germline, CDR1 is DFQATT and CDR2 SNEGSKA (reference sequence). This CDR3 is built from 15 residues. The CDR3 region is CSARDWASEFYEQYF. Written as DNA, the CDR3 is TGCAGTGCTAGAGATTGGGCTAGCGAGTTTTACGAGCAGTACTTC.